The 17 T cell receptor beta chains given below trace back to one sample, sequenced in a study of T cell repertoires in cytomegalovirus infection. Their specific antigens are unknown. MiXCR, run by TCRdb on the reads, gives a single entry per CDR3 protein. The table shows fewer than 1,000,000 distinct CDR3 sequences, with about 33% occurring only once. This sample comprised cultured CD8+ T cells from PBMCs, obtained from culture after CMV antigen stimulation. These receptors were obtained from a human donor in good health (CMV status not recorded). Some clones in this sample may be carry-over from other donors' samples.

This clonotype was observed at least ten times. V gene TRBV7-6 combines with J gene TRBJ2-1, with 11 bases fitting TRBD2. CDR1 is SGHVS, CDR2 FNYEAQ, per germline. CDR3 length: 18 amino acids. With 5 bases clipped from V and 3 bases from J, the junction kept 12 bases outside the gene matches. The CDR3 sequence is CASSLGTSGALRYNEQFF. In DNA, the CDR3 is TGTGCCAGCAGCCTAGGGACTAGCGGCGCCTTACGCTACAATGAGCAGTTCTTC.

This chain joins TRBV7-8 and TRBJ2-2; weak D call: TRBD2 (5 bases). CDR3 size: 17 residues. V lost 10 bases and J 2 bases, leaving 23 bases between the germline ends. Germline assignment: CDR1 SGHVS and CDR2 FQNEAQ. In nucleotides, the CDR3 is TGTGCCAACGGCTTAGGGCGGACTTCTTCCAACACCGGGGAGCTGTTTTTT. The encoded protein is CANGLGRTSSNTGELFF.

V is TRBV5-5 and J is TRBJ1-1, with D perhaps TRBD1 (6 bases). The CDR3 sequence is 14 residues long. With 2 bases removed from V and 1 base from J, the gap between germline ends came to 9 bases. Germline V lookup: CDR1 SGHKS, CDR2 YYEKEE (reference sequence). The CDR3 loop is CASSFTGWNTEAFF. The CDR3 bases are TGTGCCAGCAGCTTCACAGGGTGGAACACTGAAGCTTTCTTT.

This sequence joins TRBV7-9 and TRBJ1-1; D is unresolved. V lost 6 bases to trimming and J lost 1 base, with 12 bases between them. Germline assignment: CDR1 SEHNR and CDR2 FQNEAQ (reference sequence). The CDR3 runs to 14 residues. As DNA, the CDR3 is TGTGCCAGCAGATTTCGCAGCTCGAACACTGAAGCTTTCTTT. Translated, it gives CASRFRSSNTEAFF.

The rearrangement joins TRBV27 to TRBJ2-7, with TRBD2 matching 9 bases. The CDR3 loop spans 15 amino acids. Germline V gives CDR1 MNHEY, CDR2 SMNVEV (reference sequence). V was clipped by 5 bases and J by 3 bases; unmatched bases: 8. The CDR3 here is CASSRSGGVYYEQYF. The CDR3 DNA reads as TGTGCCAGCAGTCGTAGCGGGGGAGTTTACTACGAGCAGTACTTC.

V usage is TRBV6-6 and J usage is TRBJ2-1; maybe TRBD1 (5 bases). CDR3 size: 12 residues. Per germline, CDR1 MNHNY and CDR2 SVGAGI (reference sequence). V lost 0 bases, J lost 12 bases, and 9 bases lay in between. The CDR3: CASSYSGQGQFF. The CDR3, as DNA: TGTGCCAGCAGTTACTCGGGGCAGGGGCAGTTCTTC.

This clonotype occurred many times. The chain combines TRBV7-2 with TRBJ2-3, with D perhaps TRBD1 or TRBD2 (6 bases each). The CDR3 is made up of 17 amino acids. Germline V gives CDR1 SGHTA, CDR2 FQGNSA. Between the trimmed V and J ends, which lost 3 bases and 2 bases, there was a span of 18 bases. The CDR3 coding sequence is TGTGCCAGCAGCTTTCGGAGTTGGGGGGCCTTCACAGATACGCAGTATTTT. Its translation is CASSFRSWGAFTDTQYF.

The chain couples TRBV4-2 to TRBJ2-2; D could derive from TRBD1 or TRBD2 (5 bases each). V dropped 3 bases and J dropped 1 base, with 12 bases sitting between them. Germline lookup yields CDR1 LGHNA and CDR2 YNFKEQ. There are 16 residues in the CDR3. CDR3 in amino acids: CASSQAQRGNTGELFF. In DNA, the CDR3 is TGTGCCAGCAGCCAGGCCCAGAGGGGGAACACCGGGGAGCTGTTTTTT.

This chain joins TRBV28 and TRBJ1-5; D ambiguous. This CDR3 has 15 residues. The germline V and J ends were trimmed by 6 bases and 2 bases, with 14 bases remaining between them. The germline gives CDR1 MDHEN, CDR2 SYDVKM. The CDR3 sequence is CASSTTRNGNQPQHF. The CDR3 DNA follows: TGTGCCAGCAGCACTACCCGAAATGGCAATCAGCCCCAGCATTTT. Filled out from reference TRBV28 and TRBJ1-5, the complete variable domain reads DVKVTQSSRYLVKRTGEKVFLECVQDMDHENMFWYRQDPGLGLRLIYFSYDVKMKEKGDIPEGYSVSREKKERFSLILESASTNQTSMYLCASSTTRNGNQPQHFGDGTRLSIL.

This chain uses TRBV6-2 or TRBV6-3 with TRBJ2-5, with D hard to call. Trimming removed 6 bases at V and 6 bases at J, with 11 bases between. The CDR3 is 12 amino acids. Germline V gives CDR1 MNHEY, CDR2 SVGEGT. CDR3 protein: CASSPPGKTQYF. DNA of the CDR3: TGTGCCAGCAGCCCCCCCGGAAAGACCCAGTACTTC.

A word on this clonotype: Germline and junction disagree at one end, which may indicate a read error. This chain joins TRBV7-6 and TRBJ2-2, with TRBD2 matching over 7 bases. The CDR3 runs 16 residues. The germline gives CDR1 SGHVS, CDR2 FNYEAQ. Here the CDR3 reads CASSPRGASGTGELFF. CDR3 DNA: TGTGCTAGCAGCCCCCGGGGTGCTAGCGGCACCGGGGAGCTGTTTTTT.

This clonotype was counted only a few times. The V and J genes are TRBV7-8 and TRBJ2-1, with D possibly TRBD2 on 6 matching bases. From germline, CDR1 is SGHVS and CDR2 FQNEAQ. Trimming took 5 bases from V and 4 from J, leaving 15 bases between them. The CDR3 totals 15 residues. The CDR3 reads CASSLQVGGYNEQFF. The CDR3 DNA sequence: TGTGCCAGCAGCCTACAGGTGGGGGGTTACAATGAGCAGTTCTTC. Together with reference TRBV7-8 and TRBJ2-1, the CDR3 gives the full variable domain: GAGVSQSPRYKVAKRGQDVALRCDPISGHVSLFWYQQALGQGPEFLTYFQNEAQLDKSGLPSDRFFAERPEGSVSTLKIQRTQQEDSAVYLCASSLQVGGYNEQFFGPGTRLTVL.

This clonotype was counted between two and nine times. V gene TRBV5-6 combines with J gene TRBJ2-7; tentative D call: TRBD1 (6 bases). This CDR3 has 14 residues. Between the trimmed V and J ends, which lost 0 bases and 0 bases, there was a span of 7 bases. Per the germline V gene, CDR1 is SGHDT and CDR2 is YYEEEE. The CDR3 sequence is CASSLGTASYEQYV. CDR3 nucleotides: TGTGCCAGCAGCTTGGGGACAGCCTCCTACGAGCAGTACGTC.

As regards this clonotype: This sequence may be a read error, since a much larger clone differs from it by one base. The V call is TRBV7-6, the J call TRBJ2-5, with 7 positions matching TRBD2. V shed 5 bases and J 2 bases; nucleotides not matched to a gene: 17. There are 18 residues in the CDR3. Germline V lookup: CDR1 SGHVS, CDR2 FNYEAQ. CDR3 residues: CASSAYLHGEGGQETQYF. CDR3 nucleotide sequence: TGTGCCAGCAGCGCGTACCTACATGGGGAGGGAGGGCAAGAGACCCAGTACTTC.

This clonotype has a count of ten or more. V gene TRBV6-1 combines with J gene TRBJ1-4; tentative D call: TRBD1 (6 bases). Germline-derived CDR1 and CDR2 are MNHNS and SASEGT. V gave up 2 bases and J gave up 0 bases, with 13 bases separating them. The length of the CDR3 is 17 residues. In DNA, the CDR3 is TGTGCCAGCAGTGAATCGACTTGGACAGCAACTAATGAAAAACTGTTTTTT. It specifies CASSESTWTATNEKLFF.

This clonotype was detected a few times. The chain couples TRBV12-3 or TRBV12-4 to TRBJ2-4; D ambiguous. The length of the CDR3 is 14 residues. V dropped 3 bases and J dropped 0 bases, with 6 bases sitting between them. DNA for the CDR3: TGTGCCAGCAGTTTTAGCCTAGCCAAAAACATTCAGTACTTC. Translated: CASSFSLAKNIQYF.

This sequence joins TRBV27 and TRBJ2-1; D may be TRBD2 (5 bases). V gave up 5 bases and J gave up 2 bases, with 16 bases separating them. The V gene's germline CDR1 is MNHEY and CDR2 SMNVEV (reference sequence). The CDR3 has 16 amino acids. The DNA for the CDR3 is TGTGCCAGCAGTCCCTCAACTAGTCTCCCCTACAATGAGCAGTTCTTC. It translates to CASSPSTSLPYNEQFF.